This TCR beta chain was sequenced during a study of glioma-infiltrating T cells. Amplification of TCR alpha and beta CDR3 regions from RNA used iRepertoire nested multiplex PCR. TCRdb re-analysed the multiplex PCR reads in MiXCR, keeping a single row per CDR3 protein. This sample has under 200,000 distinct CDR3 sequences, with 43% found just once. Notes on this clonotype: The CDR3 does not end in the conserved phenylalanine or tryptophan, so this is likely a read error.

Trimming took 3 bases from V and 1 from J, leaving 10 bases between them. CDR3 length: 15 amino acids. The receptor was isolated from a human donor with low-grade glioma or glioblastoma, undergoing nonglioma brain surgery, or in good health (not recorded which). What was sequenced was glioma tissue, nonneoplastic brain tissue, or PBMCs (not recorded which). This chain uses TRBV12-3 or TRBV12-4 with TRBJ1-3; no reliable D call. DNA for the CDR3: TGTGCCAGCAGTTTGGAGGAAAGGTCTGGAAACACCATATATTCT. Its protein is CASSLEERSGNTIYS.